Presented here are 15 T cell receptor beta chains from one specimen sequenced in a study of CD8+ T cells in alopecia areata. The treatment here: oral pan-JAK inhibitor, 5-10 mg twice daily. Sequencing templates came from extracted RNA that was reverse transcribed into cDNA. Sequenced by immunoSEQ multiplex PCR; TCRdb stores in-frame clones only, minus some. This table has 150,000 to 200,000 clones, less than 70% appearing once. Sequencing was performed on CD4+ T cells sorted from blood, taken between weeks 47 and 50, from a patient treated with tofacitinib. These receptors were obtained from a human donor with alopecia areata.

J is TRBJ2-3 and V is TRBV15, with no clear D. The CDR3 length is 13 residues. Germline lookup yields CDR1 LNHNV and CDR2 YYDKDF (reference sequence). V lost 3 bases and J 2 bases, leaving 6 bases between the germline ends. CDR3 residues: CATSSAYTDTQYF. CDR3 DNA sequence: TGTGCCACCAGCAGTGCGTACACAGATACGCAGTATTTT.

This sequence joins TRBV7-2 and TRBJ1-6; a weak D match, TRBD1 (6 bases). Per the germline V gene, CDR1 is SGHTA and CDR2 is FQGNSA. Deletions cut 5 bases from V and 7 bases from J, with 18 bases between. The CDR3 loop spans 16 amino acids. The DNA for the CDR3 is TGTGCCAGCAGCCAACTAGGGGGGGCCCAGAATTCACCCCTCCACTTT. Translation: CASSQLGGAQNSPLHF.

The chain employs TRBV29-1 and TRBJ1-1, with 8 bases lining up with TRBD1. V dropped 4 bases and J dropped 2; count of bases not matched to a gene: 6. The CDR3 is made up of 14 amino acids. The germline V gene has CDR1 SQVTM and CDR2 ANQGSEA. DNA for the CDR3: TGCAGCGTTGGGGCGGACAGGGTCAACACTGAAGCTTTCTTT. Translation: CSVGADRVNTEAFF. Using reference TRBV29-1 and TRBJ1-1 for the parts outside the CDR3, the full variable domain is SAVISQKPSRDICQRGTSLTIQCQVDSQVTMMFWYRQQPGQSLTLIATANQGSEATYESGFVIDKFPISRPNLTFSTLTVSNMSPEDSSIYLCSVGADRVNTEAFFGQGTRLTVV.

V usage is TRBV5-1 and J usage is TRBJ1-6; TRBD1 matches 7 bases. CDR1 and CDR2 from the germline V gene are SGHRS and YFSETQ. The CDR3 is 15 amino acids. V shed 4 bases, J shed 7 bases, and the junction held 8 bases outside the gene matches. The CDR3 sequence is CASSPRDSQNSPLHF. The CDR3 DNA reads TGCGCCAGCAGCCCACGGGACAGTCAAAATTCACCCCTCCACTTT.

The rearrangement uses TRBV29-1 and TRBJ1-1; D not resolved. Germline CDR1 reads SQVTM; CDR2 reads ANQGSEA. V was shortened by 4 bases and J by 3 bases, with 9 bases between the two germline ends. CDR3 length: 12 amino acids. The CDR3 sequence is CSVVPSDTEAFF. CDR3 sequence (DNA): TGCAGCGTTGTTCCCTCAGACACTGAAGCTTTCTTT.

This rearrangement joins TRBV30 to TRBJ1-2; maybe TRBD1 (5 bases). This CDR3 comprises 13 residues. Germline V lookup: CDR1 GTSNPN, CDR2 SVGIG (reference sequence). Between the trimmed V and J ends, which lost 4 bases and 4 bases, there was a span of 13 bases. CDR3 sequence (DNA): TGTGCCTGGACTAGTCAGGGAACCTATGGCTACACCTTC. It translates to CAWTSQGTYGYTF.

The V gene is TRBV30, the J gene TRBJ2-5; D gene uncertain. V lost 0 bases to trimming and J lost 5 bases, with 10 bases between them. CDR3 length: 13 amino acids. The V gene's germline CDR1 is GTSNPN and CDR2 SVGIG (reference sequence). The CDR3 DNA is TGTGCCTGGAGTGTCAAAGGAGCGGAGACCCAGTACTTC. Its protein is CAWSVKGAETQYF.

This rearrangement joins TRBV29-1 to TRBJ1-2, with D possibly TRBD1 on 5 matching bases. The CDR3 runs 11 residues. Per the germline V gene, CDR1 is SQVTM and CDR2 is ANQGSEA. Trimming removed 5 bases at V and 6 bases at J, with 10 bases between. The CDR3 DNA is TGCAGCGTTCTTGGGACGAATGGCTACACCTTC. This gives the protein CSVLGTNGYTF.

The rearrangement joins TRBV11-2 to TRBJ2-2, with unresolved D. V was shortened by 3 bases and J by 1 base, with 6 bases between the two germline ends. Germline V gene lookup returns CDR1 SGHAT and CDR2 FQNNGV. The CDR3 runs to 14 residues. CDR3 sequence reads: CASSFAGNTGELFF. DNA of the CDR3: TGTGCCAGCAGCTTTGCAGGGAACACCGGGGAGCTGTTTTTT.

This clone has more than one count but fewer than ten. V is TRBV10-2 and J is TRBJ2-5; 8 nucleotides align to TRBD2. The germline V gene has CDR1 WSHSY and CDR2 SAAADI. This CDR3 region has 14 residues. The junction had 8 bases not matched to a gene; V was cut back by 6 bases and J by 5 bases. For the CDR3, the DNA is TGCGCCAGCAGAGGCGGGGGGATTAGGGAGACCCAGTACTTC. It encodes CASRGGGIRETQYF.

The chain recombines TRBV6-1 with TRBJ1-1; 8 positions match TRBD1. CDR1 is MNHNS and CDR2 is SASEGT in the germline V gene. J lost 5 bases, V lost 0 bases, and 5 bases had no gene match. This CDR3 has 15 amino acids. The CDR3 sequence is CASSEALQGVTEAFF. In DNA form, the CDR3 reads TGTGCCAGCAGTGAAGCCCTACAGGGGGTTACTGAAGCTTTCTTT.

This clone was recorded once. The chain couples TRBV15 to TRBJ2-7; TRBD2 might be the D (6 bases). The CDR3 has 14 residues. Germline loops: CDR1 LNHNV, CDR2 YYDKDF (reference sequence). With 0 bases removed from V and 5 bases from J, the gap between germline ends came to 11 bases. CDR3 bases: TGTGCCACCAGCAGAGATCTGGGGAGGAACGAGCAGTACTTC. Residues: CATSRDLGRNEQYF.

The sample holds a few counts of this clone. CDR3 nucleotides: TGTGCCTGGAGGACCGGGACAACGAACGGCTACACCTTC. It yields the protein CAWRTGTTNGYTF. The gene calls are TRBV30 and TRBJ1-2, with D possibly TRBD1 on 6 matching bases. Germline lookup yields CDR1 GTSNPN and CDR2 SVGIG (reference sequence). Trimming cost V 3 bases and J 8 bases, with 16 bases left between them. The CDR3 consists of 13 residues.

In its sample, this clone was seen a few times. The chain uses TRBV7-2 and TRBJ2-2, with D uncertain. Between the trimmed V and J ends, which lost 0 bases and 6 bases, there was a span of 8 bases. The CDR3 consists of 14 residues. Germline CDR1 reads SGHTA; CDR2 reads FQGNSA. CDR3 in amino acids: CASSLAPQAGELFF. CDR3 nucleotides: TGTGCCAGCAGCTTAGCTCCTCAGGCCGGGGAGCTGTTTTTT. Full variable domain (remainder filled in from reference TRBV7-2 and TRBJ2-2): GAGVSQSPSNKVTEKGKDVELRCDPISGHTALYWYRQSLGQGLEFLIYFQGNSAPDKSGLPSDRFSAERTGGSVSTLTIQRTQQEDSAVYLCASSLAPQAGELFFGEGSRLTVL.

The chain employs TRBV29-1 and TRBJ1-1, with D possibly being TRBD1 (5 bases). Germline V gives CDR1 SQVTM, CDR2 ANQGSEA. The length of the CDR3 is 14 residues. V lost 4 bases, J lost 4 bases, and 16 bases lay in between. CDR3 sequence reads: CSVAVRGGGTEAFF. In DNA, the CDR3 is TGCAGCGTTGCAGTGAGGGGTGGAGGCACTGAAGCTTTCTTT. The whole variable domain, remainder taken from reference TRBV29-1 and TRBJ1-1, is SAVISQKPSRDICQRGTSLTIQCQVDSQVTMMFWYRQQPGQSLTLIATANQGSEATYESGFVIDKFPISRPNLTFSTLTVSNMSPEDSSIYLCSVAVRGGGTEAFFGQGTRLTVV.